This T cell receptor beta chain originates from a study of OX40 agonist ivuxolimab in advanced cancers. Whole-study context: The treatment was a fully human IgG2 OX40 agonist, ivuxolimab. Partial responses were observed in three patients, of whom one had hepatocellular carcinoma and two had cutaneous melanoma.

Study outcomes and limitations: Relative to CD4+ cells, CD8+ T cells on average had more expanded clones. With doses of 0.1 to 3.0 mg/kg, CD4+ and CD8+ blood T cells had undergone clonal expansion by week 6.

Germline-derived CDR1 and CDR2 are SGHNT and YYREEE (reference sequence). The CDR3 runs to 17 residues. The V end lost 3 bases, the J end lost 0 bases, and 17 bases lay between the germline ends. Sequenced by immunoSEQ multiplex PCR; TCRdb stores in-frame clones only, minus some. The sample shows tens of thousands of clones, 65% to 80% of them seen only once. This clone came up a few times. Its cognate antigen is unknown. The clonotype was recovered from an adult with an advanced solid tumor such as melanoma, head and neck, liver or kidney cancer. This sample comprised CD4+ or CD8+ T cells sorted from blood, obtained in a trial of the OX40 agonist ivuxolimab. The J gene is TRBJ2-3, the V gene TRBV5-4; D is possibly TRBD1 (6 bases). As DNA, the CDR3 is TGTGCCAGCAGCTCCGCAACCTTGAGGGGGAGCACAGATACGCAGTATTTT. It translates to CASSSATLRGSTDTQYF.